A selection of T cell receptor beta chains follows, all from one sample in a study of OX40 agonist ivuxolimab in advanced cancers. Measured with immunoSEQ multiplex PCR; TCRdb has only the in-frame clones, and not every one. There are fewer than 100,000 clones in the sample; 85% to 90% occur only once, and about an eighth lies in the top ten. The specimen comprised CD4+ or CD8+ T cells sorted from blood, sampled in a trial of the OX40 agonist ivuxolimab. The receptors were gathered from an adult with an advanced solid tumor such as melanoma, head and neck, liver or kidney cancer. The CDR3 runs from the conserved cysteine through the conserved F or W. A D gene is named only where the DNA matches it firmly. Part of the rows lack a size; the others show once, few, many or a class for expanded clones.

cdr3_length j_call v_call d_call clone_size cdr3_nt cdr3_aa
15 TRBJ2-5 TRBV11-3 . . TGTGCCAGCAGCTTAGAAGGGCGCTCTCAAGAGACCCAGTACTTC CASSLEGRSQETQYF
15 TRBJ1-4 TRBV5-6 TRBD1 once TGTGCCAGCAGCCGACCGGGACAGGGGGATGAAAAACTGTTTTTT CASSRPGQGDEKLFF
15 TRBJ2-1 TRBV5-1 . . TGCGCCAGCAGCACCCTCACGGCGGAGGGGAATGAGCAGTTCTTC CASSTLTAEGNEQFF
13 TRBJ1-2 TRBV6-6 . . TGTGCCACCCGAAAACCCAGACAGGATGGCTACACCTTC CATRKPRQDGYTF
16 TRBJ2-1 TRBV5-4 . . TGTGCCAGCAGCACCATAGCGATTAGCTCCTACAATGAGCAGTTCTTC CASSTIAISSYNEQFF
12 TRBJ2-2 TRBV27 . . TGTGCCAGCAGCCCGAACACCGGGGAGCTGTTTTTT CASSPNTGELFF
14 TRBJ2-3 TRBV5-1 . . TGCGCCAGCGCCAGGGACATCGGGGGAGATACGCAGTATTTT CASARDIGGDTQYF
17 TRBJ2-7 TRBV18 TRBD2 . TGTGCCAGCTCACGTTCCATCGGACTAGCTGAAACCTACGAGCAGTACTTC CASSRSIGLAETYEQYF
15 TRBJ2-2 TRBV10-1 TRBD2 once TGCGCCAGCAGTGAGCTAGCGGGAGAGGACGGGGAGCTGTTTTTT CASSELAGEDGELFF
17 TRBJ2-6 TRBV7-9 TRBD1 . TGTGCCAGCAGCAGTTGGGACAGGGGCTCTGGGGCCAACGTCCTGACTTTC CASSSWDRGSGANVLTF
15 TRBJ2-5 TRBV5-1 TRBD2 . TGCGCCAGCGCGAGCGGGGGAGGGGAGCAAGAGACCCAGTACTTC CASASGGGEQETQYF
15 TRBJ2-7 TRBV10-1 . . TGCGCCAGCAGTGATCGGGCAGGGGCCCCCTACGAGCAGTACTTC CASSDRAGAPYEQYF
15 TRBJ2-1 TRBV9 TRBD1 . TGTGCCAGCAGCGACCCCGGGACAGCCTACAATGAGCAGTTCTTC CASSDPGTAYNEQFF
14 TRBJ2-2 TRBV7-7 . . TGTGCTAGCAGCGTCACCGGGAACACCGGGGAGCTGTTTTTT CASSVTGNTGELFF
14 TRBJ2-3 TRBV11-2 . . TGTGCCAGCAGCTTAATCGGGTTCGCAGATACGCAGTATTTT CASSLIGFADTQYF
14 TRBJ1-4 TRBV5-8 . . TGTGCCAGCAGCTTGAGGGCAACTAATGAAAAACTGTTTTTT CASSLRATNEKLFF
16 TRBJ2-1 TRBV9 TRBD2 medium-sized TGTGCCAGCAGCTCGAGGACTAGCGGGGTCAGGAATGAGCAGTTCTTC CASSSRTSGVRNEQFF
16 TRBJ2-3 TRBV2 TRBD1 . TGTGCCAGCAGTACCGGGACAGGGGGCTTCGGAGATACGCAGTATTTT CASSTGTGGFGDTQYF
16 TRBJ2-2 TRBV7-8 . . TGTGCCAGCAGCTTTAGGCCCCAGGGGAGCACCGGGGAGCTGTTTTTT CASSFRPQGSTGELFF
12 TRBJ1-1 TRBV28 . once TGTGCCAGCAACTGGGCGAACACTGAAGCTTTCTTT CASNWANTEAFF
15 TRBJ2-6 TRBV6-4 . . TGTGCCAGCAGTGAAAGGGAAACTGGGGCCAACGTCCTGACTTTC CASSERETGANVLTF
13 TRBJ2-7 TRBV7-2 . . TGTGCCAGCAGGGTTGGACAGCACTACGAGCAGTACTTC CASRVGQHYEQYF
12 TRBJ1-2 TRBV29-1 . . TGCAGCGTGGAGGACATTAACTATGGCTACACCTTC CSVEDINYGYTF
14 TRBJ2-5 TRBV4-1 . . TGCGCCAGCAGCCCGAGGGGAGACAGAGAGACCCAGTACTTC CASSPRGDRETQYF
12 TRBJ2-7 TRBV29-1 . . TGCAGCGTTGAAGGGACGCCTCACGAGCAGTACTTC CSVEGTPHEQYF
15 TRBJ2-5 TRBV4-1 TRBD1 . TGCGCCAGCAGCCCGACAGGGGGTCTTCAAGAGACCCAGTACTTC CASSPTGGLQETQYF
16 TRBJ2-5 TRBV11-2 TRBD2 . TGTGCCAGCAGCTCCCGCAGACTAGCGGGAGTAGAGACCCAGTACTTC CASSSRRLAGVETQYF
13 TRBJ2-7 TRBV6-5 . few TGTGCCAGCAGTTACGAGGGACGCTACGAGCAGTACTTC CASSYEGRYEQYF
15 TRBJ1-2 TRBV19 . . TGTGCCAGTAGAGACCCCAGGGTTATCGGGTATGGCTACACCTTC CASRDPRVIGYGYTF
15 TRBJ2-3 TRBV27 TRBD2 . TGTGCCAGCAGTTTTGCGGGAGGGAGCACAGATACGCAGTATTTT CASSFAGGSTDTQYF
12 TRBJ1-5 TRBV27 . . TGTGCCAGCAGGATTAGCAATCAGCCCCAGCATTTT CASRISNQPQHF
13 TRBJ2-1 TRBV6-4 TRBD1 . TGTGCCAGCAGGGGGTCGATAAGGGGGCAGCAGTTCTTC CASRGSIRGQQFF
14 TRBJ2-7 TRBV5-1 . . TGCGCCAGCAGCTTGGACGGCGGCAACTACGAGCAGTACTTC CASSLDGGNYEQYF
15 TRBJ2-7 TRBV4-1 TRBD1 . TGCGCCAGCAGCCAAGATAGAGCGACAGGGGACGAGCAGTACTTC CASSQDRATGDEQYF
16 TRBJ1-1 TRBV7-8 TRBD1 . TGTGCCAGCAGCTTAGAAGGGGGCGCGGGGGACACTGAAGCTTTCTTT CASSLEGGAGDTEAFF
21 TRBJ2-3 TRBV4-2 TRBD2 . TGTGCCAGCAGCCAACGAACCCTGGGGGCGCGGGAGGGTAAAAGCACAGATACGCAGTATTTT CASSQRTLGAREGKSTDTQYF
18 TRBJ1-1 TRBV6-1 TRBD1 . TGTGCCAGCAGTGAACTCTATGGGCAGGGGGCCCTGAACACTGAAGCTTTCTTT CASSELYGQGALNTEAFF
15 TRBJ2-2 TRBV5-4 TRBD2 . TGTGCCAGCAGCTTGGCCGGACTAGAGGCCGGGGAGCTGTTTTTT CASSLAGLEAGELFF
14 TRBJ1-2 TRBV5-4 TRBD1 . TGTGCCAGCAGCTTGGGGGACAGTTTATATGGCTACACCTTC CASSLGDSLYGYTF
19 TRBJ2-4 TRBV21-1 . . TGTGCCAGCAGCAAAGGAGACAAGGGTAACAGGGGTATCGAAAACATTCAGTACTTC CASSKGDKGNRGIENIQYF
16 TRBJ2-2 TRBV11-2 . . TGTGCCAGCAGCCACGCCCTGAGGGGCCCTCCCGGGGAGCTGTTTTTT CASSHALRGPPGELFF
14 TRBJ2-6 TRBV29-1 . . TGCAGCGTTGACGAGGGAGCTGGGGCCAACGTCCTGACTTTC CSVDEGAGANVLTF
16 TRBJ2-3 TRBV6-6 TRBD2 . TGTGCCAGCAGTTATTCCGGGACTAGCGAGACAGATACGCAGTATTTT CASSYSGTSETDTQYF
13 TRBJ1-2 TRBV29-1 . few TGCAGCGTTGTTTTGCAGGGAGCAAATGGCTACACCTTC CSVVLQGANGYTF
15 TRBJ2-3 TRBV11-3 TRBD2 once TGTGCCAGCAGCTCTAGCGGGACAGTGATAGGCACGCAGTATTTT CASSSSGTVIGTQYF
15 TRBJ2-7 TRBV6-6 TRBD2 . TGTGCCAGCAGTTACTCGCGGGAGACCTCCTACGAGCAGTACTTC CASSYSRETSYEQYF
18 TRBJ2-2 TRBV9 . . TGTGCCAGCAGCGTAGGGCTAGCCCAAGGCGCGAACACCGGGGAGCTGTTTTTT CASSVGLAQGANTGELFF
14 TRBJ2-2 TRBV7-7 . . TGTGCTAGCAGCTTAGAACGGGTCACCGGGGAGCTGTTTTTT CASSLERVTGELFF
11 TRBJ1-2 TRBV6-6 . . TGTGCCAGCAGAGTTCATGATGGCTACACCTTC CASRVHDGYTF
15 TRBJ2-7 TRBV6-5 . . TGTGCCAGCAGTGGGGGGGACAGGACGGCCTACGAGCAGTACTTC CASSGGDRTAYEQYF
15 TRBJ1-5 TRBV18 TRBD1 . TGTGCCAGCTCCCCGGGACAGGGAATTAATCAGCCCCAGCATTTT CASSPGQGINQPQHF
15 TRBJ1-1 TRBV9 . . TGTGCCAGCAGCGTAATGGAGGGAAGGATCACTGAAGCTTTCTTT CASSVMEGRITEAFF
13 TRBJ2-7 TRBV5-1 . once TGCGCCAGCAGCTTCCGGGACACATACGAGCAGTACTTC CASSFRDTYEQYF
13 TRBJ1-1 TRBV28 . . TGTGCCAGCCGACTCGGAATGAACACTGAAGCTTTCTTT CASRLGMNTEAFF
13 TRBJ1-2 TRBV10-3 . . TGTGCCATCAGTGAGTCGGACAGTCATGGCTACACCTTC CAISESDSHGYTF
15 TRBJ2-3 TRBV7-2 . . TGTGCCAGCAGCTCTAATTTTGGGCGAACAGATACGCAGTATTTT CASSSNFGRTDTQYF
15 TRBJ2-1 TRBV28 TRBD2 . TGTGCCAGCACGCGACTAGCGGGACCTTACAATGAGCAGTTCTTC CASTRLAGPYNEQFF
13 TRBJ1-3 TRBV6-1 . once TGTGCCAGCAGGTTCGGCTCTGGAAACACCATATATTTT CASRFGSGNTIYF
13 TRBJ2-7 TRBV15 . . TGTGCCACCCGGGGGACTTTGGGTCGGGAGCAGTACTTC CATRGTLGREQYF